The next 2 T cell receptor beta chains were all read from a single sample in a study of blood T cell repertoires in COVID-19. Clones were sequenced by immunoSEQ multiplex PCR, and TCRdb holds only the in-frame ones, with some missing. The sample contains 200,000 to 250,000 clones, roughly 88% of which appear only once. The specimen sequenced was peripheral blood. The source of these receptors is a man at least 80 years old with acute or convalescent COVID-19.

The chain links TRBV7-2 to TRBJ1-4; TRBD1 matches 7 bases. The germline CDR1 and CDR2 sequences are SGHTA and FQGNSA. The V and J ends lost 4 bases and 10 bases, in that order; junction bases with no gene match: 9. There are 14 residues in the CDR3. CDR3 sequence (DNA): TGTGCCAGCAGCTCACGACAGGGAAGCGTAAAACTGTTTTTT. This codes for CASSSRQGSVKLFF.

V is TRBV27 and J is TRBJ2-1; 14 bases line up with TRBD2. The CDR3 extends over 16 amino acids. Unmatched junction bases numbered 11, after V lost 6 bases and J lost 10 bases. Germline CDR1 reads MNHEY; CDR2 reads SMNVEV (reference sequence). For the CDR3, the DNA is TGTGCCAGCAGCCGGACTAGCGGGAGGCCGGGGAGGGAGCAGTTCTTC. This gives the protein CASSRTSGRPGREQFF.